Shown below are 8 T cell receptor beta chains from a single sample sequenced in a study of cytomegalovirus exposure and HLA in healthy donors. The PCR ran on 60 Vbeta and 13 Jbeta primers. Sequenced by immunoSEQ multiplex PCR; TCRdb stores in-frame clones only, minus some. The table has 200,000 to 250,000 clones, under 85% seen once; the top ten hold about 1.7%. The material sequenced was PBMCs. The receptors stem from a man aged 45-65 years in good health and CMV-seronegative.

The chain couples TRBV9 to TRBJ2-1; 10 bases agree with TRBD2. The CDR3 runs 18 residues. With V trimmed by 0 bases and J by 6 bases, 12 bases remained unmatched. CDR1 is SGDLS and CDR2 is YYNGEE in the germline V gene. CDR3 residues: CASSVVWGGTSETNEQFF. DNA for the CDR3: TGTGCCAGCAGCGTAGTTTGGGGCGGGACTAGCGAGACCAATGAGCAGTTCTTC.

The V call is TRBV30, the J call TRBJ2-7; D gene unclear. CDR1 and CDR2 from the germline V gene are GTSNPN and SVGIG (reference sequence). V dropped 1 base and J dropped 3 bases, with 4 bases sitting between them. The CDR3 consists of 11 residues. The CDR3 loop is CAWSDSYEQYF. CDR3 nucleotide sequence: TGTGCCTGGAGTGACAGCTACGAGCAGTACTTC.

The chain links TRBV6-5 to TRBJ2-7; 10 bases are shared with TRBD1. Germline CDR1 and CDR2: MNHEY and SVGAGI. The CDR3 has 14 amino acids. After removal of 2 bases from V and 4 bases from J, the junction contained 2 bases not matched to a gene. CDR3 DNA: TGTGCCAGCAGTTACCGGGACAGGGGTTACGAGCAGTACTTC. Its translation: CASSYRDRGYEQYF.

This chain connects TRBV28 to TRBJ2-5, with 7 bases identical to TRBD1. The CDR3 consists of 14 residues. The junction had 7 bases not matched to a gene; V was cut back by 5 bases and J by 4 bases. Germline CDR1 MDHEN, CDR2 SYDVKM. For the CDR3, the DNA is TGTGCCAGCAGTCCGGGGACAGTTGGAGAGACCCAGTACTTC. It is translated as CASSPGTVGETQYF.

The CDR3 spells CASSYLSGGVEQYF. The CDR3 DNA reads as TGTGCCAGCAGCTACCTAAGCGGAGGGGTGGAGCAGTACTTC. The rearrangement uses TRBV16 and TRBJ2-7, with D tentatively TRBD2 (6 bases). V shed 5 bases and J shed 7 bases, with 18 bases lying between them. The CDR3 has 14 residues. The V gene's germline CDR1 is KGHSY and CDR2 FQNENV. The whole variable domain, remainder taken from reference TRBV16 and TRBJ2-7, is GEEVAQTPKHLVRGEGQKAKLYCAPIKGHSYVFWYQQVLKNEFKFLISFQNENVFDETGMPKERFSAKCLPNSPCSLEIQATKLEDSAVYFCASSYLSGGVEQYFGPGTRLTVT.

This clone was seen more than once but under ten times. V and J are TRBV28 and TRBJ1-1; TRBD1 might be the D (6 bases). CDR1 and CDR2 from the germline V gene are MDHEN and SYDVKM. V shed 5 bases and J shed 3 bases, with 16 bases lying between them. This CDR3 is built from 15 residues. CDR3 coding DNA: TGTGCCAGCAGTGGATACAGGGAAGGGTACACTGAAGCTTTCTTT. Encoded protein: CASSGYREGYTEAFF.

J is TRBJ2-1 and V is TRBV10-3; TRBD2 matches 11 bases. CDR1 ENHRY and CDR2 SYGVKD come from the germline V gene. The CDR3 sequence is 16 residues long. V was pared by 4 bases and J by 4 bases, with 6 bases of the junction left unmatched. DNA for the CDR3: TGTGCCATCAGTGCTTCTGGGACTAGCGGTTACAATGAGCAGTTCTTC. The encoded protein is CAISASGTSGYNEQFF.

This clone is a singleton in its sample. This chain connects TRBV7-9 to TRBJ2-1, with 11 positions matching TRBD2. Germline assignment: CDR1 SEHNR and CDR2 FQNEAQ (reference sequence). The CDR3 length is 15 residues. V shed 7 bases, J shed 6 bases, and the junction held 8 bases outside the gene matches. DNA for the CDR3: TGTGCCAGCATCCAAACTAGCGGGAGCTCCAATGAGCAGTTCTTC. Protein sequence: CASIQTSGSSNEQFF.